This TCR beta chain came from a study of CD8+CD57+ T cells in acquired aplastic anemia. Across the study: Sorted cells (CD4+ and CD8+) yielded DNA amounts that averaged 3.2 ug. Healthy donor CD4+ samples were sequenced to a depth that averaged about 10.8 million reads. Study results and caveats: Patients shared twenty-nine CD8+ CDR3 sequences with controls.

V gave up 6 bases and J gave up 2 bases; unmatched junction bases: 4. The CDR3 is made up of 14 amino acids. The sample holds one count of this clonotype. The target antigen is unknown. Profiling that covered TCR beta VDJ and CDR3 relied on genomic DNA as its template. TCRdb used MiXCR to reprocess the reads, holding one entry per CDR3 protein. The profile shows about 110,000 distinct CDR3 sequences, around 49% of them singletons. The V and J genes are TRBV12-3 or TRBV12-4 and TRBJ2-7, with TRBD2 identical over 10 bases. The source of this sequence is a human donor in good health, serving as a control. Sequencing input: sorted CD4+, CD8+, or CD8+CD57+ T cells (not recorded which) from PBMCs. The CDR3 DNA is TGTGCCAGCAGCACCAGCGGGAGGGCCTACGAGCAGTACTTC. It is translated as CASSTSGRAYEQYF.